The clone carrying this T cell receptor beta chain was seen at least ten times. These data come from a study of early T cells in non-severe SARS-CoV-2 infection. Trimming stripped 9 bases from V and 7 bases from J, with 12 bases between. Germline-derived CDR1 and CDR2 are MDHEN and SYDVKM. This CDR3 is 12 amino acids long. TCRdb re-analysed the 5' RACE reads in MiXCR, keeping a single row per CDR3 protein. The sample yields 45,000 to 65,000 distinct CDR3 sequences, around 9.1% seen once. The V gene is TRBV28, the J gene TRBJ1-4; no clear D. Sequenced input: whole blood. The sequence came from an adult who was a healthcare worker with PCR-confirmed SARS-CoV-2 infection or an uninfected control (not recorded which). CDR3 region: CASRAVGEKLFF. Here the CDR3 DNA reads TGTGCCAGTCGGGCAGTGGGTGAAAAACTGTTTTTT.